This entry lists 15 T cell receptor beta chains sequenced from one sample in a study of T cells after yellow fever vaccination. TCRdb reprocessed the 5' RACE reads with MiXCR, giving one entry per CDR3 protein. The table includes some 600,000 distinct CDR3 sequences, around 12% detected once. Sequenced material: PBMCs, taken on the day of the yellow fever booster vaccination. The source is a man aged 30 to 45 who received the YFV17D yellow fever vaccine.

This chain links TRBV4-2 with TRBJ2-3; a possible D gene is TRBD2 (5 bases). The CDR3 totals 20 residues. With 4 bases removed from V and 5 bases from J, the gap between germline ends came to 31 bases. Germline-derived CDR1 and CDR2 are LGHNA and YNFKEQ. The CDR3 DNA follows: TGTGCCAGCAGCCTTCGACCCTCAGTAGGTGACTACGTTGGCGGAGATACGCAGTATTTT. Translated, it gives CASSLRPSVGDYVGGDTQYF.

This clonotype was recorded many times. The genes are TRBV4-2 and TRBJ2-5; a possible D gene is TRBD1 (5 bases). Germline V gene data show CDR1 as LGHNA and CDR2 as YNFKEQ. The CDR3 is 14 amino acids. Trimming removed 5 bases from V and 4 bases from J, with 14 bases in between. The CDR3 loop reads CASSNQIRAETQYF. CDR3 nucleotide sequence: TGTGCCAGCAGCAACCAGATCAGGGCAGAGACCCAGTACTTC.

The chain joins TRBV4-3 to TRBJ2-6, with D tentatively TRBD2 (5 bases). Between the trimmed V and J ends, which lost 7 bases and 0 bases, there was a span of 10 bases. The CDR3 sequence is 15 residues long. CDR1 is LGHNA, CDR2 YSLEER, per germline. CDR3: CASKLGISGANVLTF. The CDR3 DNA is TGCGCCAGCAAGCTCGGGATCTCTGGGGCCAACGTCCTGACTTTC.

The rearrangement joins TRBV20-1 to TRBJ2-3; 12 positions match TRBD2. V trimming: 6 bases; J trimming: 4 bases; junction bases outside the gene matches: 8. This CDR3 is built from 15 residues. Germline V gives CDR1 DFQATT, CDR2 SNEGSKA (reference sequence). CDR3 region: CSATSSGRAPDTQYF. The CDR3 nucleotides are TGCAGTGCAACCTCTAGCGGGAGGGCTCCAGATACGCAGTATTTT.

The chain recombines TRBV20-1 with TRBJ2-3, with D perhaps TRBD2 (5 bases). V was pared by 5 bases and J by 0 bases, with 15 bases between. Germline assignment: CDR1 DFQATT and CDR2 SNEGSKA (reference sequence). The CDR3 extends over 15 amino acids. The CDR3, as DNA: TGCAGTGCTCCCTTTGTGGCGGGTAGCACAGATACGCAGTATTTT. Translation gives CSAPFVAGSTDTQYF.

In this sample, this clonotype turned up many times. This sequence joins TRBV4-3 and TRBJ1-1; 7 bases are a match to TRBD1. The V and J ends lost 5 bases and 9 bases, in that order; junction bases with no gene match: 15. This CDR3 spans 15 amino acids. The germline gives CDR1 LGHNA, CDR2 YSLEER. The CDR3 nucleotides are TGCGCCAGCAGCTTAGGAAGGGGGCCGGAGTCGAAAGCTTTCTTT. Translating gives CASSLGRGPESKAFF.

J is TRBJ2-7 and V is TRBV7-2; D unclear. From germline, CDR1 is SGHTA and CDR2 FQGNSA. The CDR3 has 14 residues. Trimming took off 5 bases at V and 1 base at J, with 12 bases between the two ends. As DNA, the CDR3 is TGTGCCAGCAGCCCTCTCGCCTTATCCTACGAGCAGTACTTC. This codes for CASSPLALSYEQYF.

This clonotype was detected ten times or more. The chain carries TRBV29-1 and TRBJ2-5; 8 nucleotides line up with TRBD1. Germline values: CDR1 SQVTM, CDR2 ANQGSEA. This CDR3 spans 15 amino acids. J gave up 0 bases and V 4 bases, and 7 bases lay outside the gene matches. For the CDR3, the DNA is TGCAGCGTTGTAAACGACAGGGGAGACCAAGAGACCCAGTACTTC. It encodes CSVVNDRGDQETQYF.

This clonotype has just a few counts. V usage is TRBV20-1 and J usage is TRBJ2-1, with D maybe TRBD1 (6 bases). The V and J ends lost 5 bases and 3 bases respectively, with 17 bases between them. Germline values: CDR1 DFQATT, CDR2 SNEGSKA (reference sequence). This CDR3 spans 15 amino acids. The chain's CDR3 is CSAQTSEGVYNEQFF. In DNA form, the CDR3 reads TGCAGTGCTCAGACCTCTGAGGGGGTCTACAATGAGCAGTTCTTC.

This clonotype was seen only a few times. The chain combines TRBV5-5 with TRBJ1-4; perhaps TRBD1 as D (5 bases). V was cut by 2 bases and J by 8 bases, with 16 bases left in between. The germline CDR1 and CDR2 sequences are SGHKS and YYEKEE (reference sequence). The CDR3 covers 15 residues. The CDR3: CASSFRPDKIEKLFF. The CDR3 DNA reads as TGTGCCAGCAGCTTCCGTCCGGACAAGATCGAAAAACTGTTTTTT.

This clonotype was recorded a few times. The chain uses TRBV20-1 and TRBJ2-7; a weak D match, TRBD1 (5 bases). This CDR3 has 13 amino acids. Trimming shortened V by 5 bases and J by 7 bases, and 18 bases separated the two germline ends. Germline CDR1 is DFQATT and CDR2 is SNEGSKA (reference sequence). The CDR3 sequence is CSAPDGAGWEQYF. CDR3 in DNA: TGCAGTGCTCCCGATGGGGCAGGGTGGGAGCAGTACTTC.

This clonotype was seen a few times. The gene calls are TRBV20-1 and TRBJ2-1; D unclear. Trimming left V 0 bases short and J 8 bases short, with 14 bases between. The germline V gene has CDR1 DFQATT and CDR2 SNEGSKA (reference sequence). This CDR3 has 14 residues. The CDR3, as DNA: TGCAGTGCTAGAGATGGGGTGAAGCTAGATGAGCAGTTCTTC. Translation: CSARDGVKLDEQFF.

V is TRBV10-1 and J is TRBJ2-7; D could derive from TRBD1 or TRBD2 (5 bases each). The CDR3 runs 15 residues. In germline, CDR1 is WNHNN, CDR2 SYGVQD (reference sequence). V gave up 4 bases and J gave up 6 bases, with 19 bases separating them. The CDR3 is CASSVNGAPTAEQYF. CDR3 bases: TGCGCCAGCAGTGTCAACGGGGCCCCTACCGCCGAGCAGTACTTC.

The chain employs TRBV18 and TRBJ1-3; D uncertain. The CDR3 covers 16 residues. Germline CDR1 and CDR2: KGHSH and LQKENI. V lost 0 bases to trimming and J lost 0 bases, with 9 bases between them. This CDR3 is CASSPPGIYSGNTIYF. The CDR3 nucleotides read TGTGCCAGCTCACCACCTGGAATATACTCTGGAAACACCATATATTTT.

Only one count was recorded for this clonotype. The chain recombines TRBV4-1 with TRBJ2-1; either TRBD1 or TRBD2 may supply D (5 bases each). Germline-derived CDR1 and CDR2 are MGHRA and YSYEKL. V was clipped by 3 bases and J by 8 bases, with 20 bases between them. The CDR3 totals 16 residues. The DNA for the CDR3 is TGCGCCAGCAGCCATCCGTGGAGGCATTCCAGGGATGAGCAGTTCTTC. Translation: CASSHPWRHSRDEQFF.